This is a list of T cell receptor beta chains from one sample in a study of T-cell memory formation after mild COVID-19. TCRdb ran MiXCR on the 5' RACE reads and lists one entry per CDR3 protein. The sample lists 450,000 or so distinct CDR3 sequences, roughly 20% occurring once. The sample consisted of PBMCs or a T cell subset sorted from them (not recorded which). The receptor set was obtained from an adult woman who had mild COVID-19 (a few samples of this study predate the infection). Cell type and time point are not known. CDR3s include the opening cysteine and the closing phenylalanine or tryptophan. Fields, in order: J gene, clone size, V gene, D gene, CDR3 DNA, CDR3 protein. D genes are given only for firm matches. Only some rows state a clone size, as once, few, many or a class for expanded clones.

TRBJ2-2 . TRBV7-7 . TGTGCTAGCAGCTACGGGGCCAACACCGGGGAGCTGTTTTTT CASSYGANTGELFF
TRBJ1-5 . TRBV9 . TGTGCCAGCAGCGTAGGTCCCAATCAGCCCCAGCATTTT CASSVGPNQPQHF
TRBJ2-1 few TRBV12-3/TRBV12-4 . TGTGCCAGCAGGGGGACAAGGGCCCAACTTTACAATGAGCAGTTCTTC CASRGTRAQLYNEQFF
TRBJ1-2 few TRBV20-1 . TGCAGTGCCCCTCGGGGAGGCTATGGCTACACCTTC CSAPRGGYGYTF
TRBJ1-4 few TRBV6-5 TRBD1 TGTGCCAGCAGTGTTACAGGGGAGAATGAAAAACTGTTTTTT CASSVTGENEKLFF
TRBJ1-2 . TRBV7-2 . TGTGCCAGCAGCTTAATCGGAAGGCCGGATCTCGGCTACACCTTC CASSLIGRPDLGYTF
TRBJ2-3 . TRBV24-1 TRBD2 TGTGCCACCAGTGATGGACTAGCGGGAGTTATAGATACGCAGTATTTT CATSDGLAGVIDTQYF
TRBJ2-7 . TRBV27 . TGTGCCAGCAGTTCGGACTCACCAACCTTGTACGAGCAGTACTTC CASSSDSPTLYEQYF
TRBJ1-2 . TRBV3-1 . TGTGCCAGCAGCCAAGAATTGATAAACTATGGCTACACCTTC CASSQELINYGYTF
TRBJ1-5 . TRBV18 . TGTGCCAGCTCACGTCAGGGTTCTGGCAATCAGCCCCAGCATTTT CASSRQGSGNQPQHF
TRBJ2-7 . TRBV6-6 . TGTGCCAGCAGTTATTTGGCGGACCCCTCCTACGAGCAGTACTTC CASSYLADPSYEQYF
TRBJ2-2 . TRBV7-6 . TGTGCCAGCAGCCATCTTGGCTCGAACACCGGGGAGCTGTTTTTT CASSHLGSNTGELFF
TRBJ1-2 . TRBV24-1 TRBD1 TGTGCCACCAGTGATACGGGACAGGCGTATGGCTACACCTTC CATSDTGQAYGYTF
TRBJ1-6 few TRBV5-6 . TGTGCCAGCAAAAAGGGCTCACCCCTCCACTTT CASKKGSPLHF
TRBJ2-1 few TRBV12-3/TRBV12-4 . TGTGCCAGCAGTCCTTTTATGTTAAGCTCCTACAATGAGCAGTTCTTC CASSPFMLSSYNEQFF
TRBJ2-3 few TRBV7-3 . TGTGCCAGCAGCCCCCGGAGGGCGGGGTCCACAGATACGCAGTATTTT CASSPRRAGSTDTQYF
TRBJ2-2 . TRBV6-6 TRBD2 TGTGCCAGCAGTTCATTTTTAGCGGGAAGGAACACCGGGGAGCTGTTTTTT CASSSFLAGRNTGELFF
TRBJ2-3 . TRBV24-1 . TGTGCCACCAGTTCTAGCGATACGCAGTATTTT CATSSSDTQYF
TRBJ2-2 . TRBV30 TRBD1 TGTGCCTGGAGTGTACGGGCAGGGGGATATATCGGGGAGCTGTTTTTT CAWSVRAGGYIGELFF
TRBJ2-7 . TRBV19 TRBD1 TGTGCCAGTAGTTATGGGACAGGATTGATCTACGAGCAGTACTTC CASSYGTGLIYEQYF
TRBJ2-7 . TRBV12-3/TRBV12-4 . TGTGCCAGCAGTCCCTCCTCCGAGCAGTACTTC CASSPSSEQYF
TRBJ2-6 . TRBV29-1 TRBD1 TGCAGCGTTGTCGACAGGGACTCTGGGGCCAACGTCCTGACTTTC CSVVDRDSGANVLTF
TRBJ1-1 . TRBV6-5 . TGTGCCAGCAGTTACTCCTGGGGGAAAAACACTGAAGCTTTCTTT CASSYSWGKNTEAFF
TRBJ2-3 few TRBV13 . TGTGCCAGCAGCTCTCTAGTCCCAGGGCCGCCAGATACGCAGTATTTT CASSSLVPGPPDTQYF
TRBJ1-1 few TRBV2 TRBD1 TGTGCCAGCAGTCGTGGAGGGGGCAGCACTGAAGCTTTCTTT CASSRGGGSTEAFF
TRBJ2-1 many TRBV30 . TGTGCCTGGAGCGCCTACAATGAGCAGTTCTTC CAWSAYNEQFF
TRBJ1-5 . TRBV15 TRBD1 TGTGCCACCAGCAGACACAGGGGTCAGCCCCAGCATTTT CATSRHRGQPQHF
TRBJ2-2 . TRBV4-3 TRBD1 TGCGCCAGCAGCCGAAATCCGGGACAGGGGTACACCGGGGAGCTGTTTTTT CASSRNPGQGYTGELFF
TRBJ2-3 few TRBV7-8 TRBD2 TGTGCCAGTATATTGCTAGCGGGAAGCGATACGCAGTATTTT CASILLAGSDTQYF
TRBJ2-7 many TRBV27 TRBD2 TGTGCCAGCAGTCTCCGACTAGCGGGGGGCTTTGAGCAGTACTTC CASSLRLAGGFEQYF
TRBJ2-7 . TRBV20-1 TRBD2 TGCAGTGCTAGAGACCGACTAGCGGGAGGGAGGGAGCAGTACTTC CSARDRLAGGREQYF
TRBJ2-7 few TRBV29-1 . TGCAGCGGTAGCGTGGGGGCTTCGTACGAGCAGTACTTC CSGSVGASYEQYF
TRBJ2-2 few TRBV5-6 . TGTGCCAGCCTCGGACAGTCGAACACCGGGGAGCTGTTTTTT CASLGQSNTGELFF
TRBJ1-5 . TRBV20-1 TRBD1 TGCAGTGCTAGAGATAAGGGACAGGTAGCTCAGCCCCAGCATTTT CSARDKGQVAQPQHF
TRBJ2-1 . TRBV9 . TGTGCCAGCAGCGTAGACGGAACCTACAATGAGCAGTTCTTC CASSVDGTYNEQFF
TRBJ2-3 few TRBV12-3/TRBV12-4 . TGTGCCAGCAGTTCAGAACGGGACCGTACAGATACGCAGTATTTT CASSSERDRTDTQYF
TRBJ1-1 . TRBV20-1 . TGCAGTGCTCTCACCCAGGGGATAACTGAAGCTTTCTTT CSALTQGITEAFF
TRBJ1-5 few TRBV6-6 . TGTGCCAGCAGTTACCCGGGGGCAAGCGATCAGCCCCAGCATTTT CASSYPGASDQPQHF
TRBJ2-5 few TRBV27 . TGTGCCAGCGGGCGGGAGACCCAGTACTTC CASGRETQYF
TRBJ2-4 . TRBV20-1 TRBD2 TGCAGTGCTGGTGTAGCGGGAGGGCCGGTGTCCAAAAACATTCAGTACTTC CSAGVAGGPVSKNIQYF